This TCR beta chain comes out of a study of tumor and adjacent non-tumor tissue in lung cancer. No cell sorting was done before RNA was extracted from the tissue. The normal lung tissue was taken more than 3 cm from the tumor edge. Newly diagnosed lung cancer patients had thoracic surgery in China, August–late 2014, without prior chemotherapy. The library came from three nested PCR rounds adapted from ARM-PCR protocols. TCRdb reprocessed the multiplex PCR reads via MiXCR and lists one record per CDR3 protein. The data hold about 50,000 distinct CDR3 sequences, with about 70% observed a single time. The count of this clonotype is one. This CDR3 is 14 amino acids long. The V end lost 7 bases, the J end lost 7 bases, and 23 bases lay between the germline ends. The V gene's germline CDR1 is DFQATT and CDR2 SNEGSKA (reference sequence).

The chain has TRBV20-1 and TRBJ2-7, with unresolved D. This TCR came from a woman aged 60-75 years with non-small cell lung cancer. Input material: distant non-tumor lung tissue. The CDR3 protein is CSDSSQKVPYEQYF. CDR3 sequence (DNA): TGCAGTGATAGCTCGCAGAAAGTTCCTTATGAGCAGTACTTC.